This TCR beta chain emerged from a study of blood T cell repertoires in COVID-19. Turning to the study itself: Sites in the United States, Italy and Spain provided acute and convalescent COVID-19 samples. T cells, B-cell-depleted T cells, or PBMCs supplied cDNA or gDNA.

Seattle patients were enrolled while actively infected and followed longitudinally. Sequencing was performed with immunoSEQ multiplex PCR; in TCRdb, only in-frame clones are kept and a portion is missing. Of some 200,000 clones in the sample, 70% to 90% were seen once. V lost 2 bases, J lost 2 bases, and 5 bases stayed unmatched. Germline CDR1 SGHRS, CDR2 YFSETQ. The CDR3 consists of 16 residues. This clonotype was sampled from a man in his fifties with COVID-19, enrolled during active disease. The chain has TRBV5-1 and TRBJ2-7; 12 nucleotides line up with TRBD2. The sequenced sample was peripheral blood. The CDR3 region has the DNA TGCGCCAGCAGCTTAAGGACTAGCGGGGCCCCCTACGAGCAGTACTTC. Residues: CASSLRTSGAPYEQYF.